The next 27 T cell receptor beta chains were all read from a single sample in a study of beta chain features in type 1 diabetes. Of the isolated RNA, all was reverse transcribed, and so the sequenced material was expressed TCRB transcripts. Measured with immunoSEQ multiplex PCR; TCRdb has only the in-frame clones, and not every one. The sample gives about 700,000 clones, around an eighth of which show up once; around 0.022% is in the top ten. General observations from the study: Type 1 diabetes patients had moderately but significantly shorter TCRB CDR3s in all four CD4+ subsets.

No antigen has been assigned to these receptors. The sequenced material came from naive CD4+ T cells from blood. These receptors all stem from a man younger than 30 with type 1 diabetes.

The genes are TRBV6-1 and TRBJ2-5, with TRBD1 matching 8 bases. The CDR3 runs to 14 residues. Germline CDR1 reads MNHNS; CDR2 reads SASEGT. The V and J ends lost 6 bases and 2 bases, in that order; junction bases with no gene match: 5. The CDR3 region is CASRLDRAQETQYF. The DNA for the CDR3 is TGTGCCAGCAGGCTGGACAGGGCACAAGAGACCCAGTACTTC.

The rearrangement uses TRBV5-1 and TRBJ2-7, with a tentative D call TRBD2 (5 bases). With 0 bases removed from V and 6 bases from J, the gap between germline ends came to 16 bases. Germline CDR1 SGHRS, CDR2 YFSETQ. The length of the CDR3 is 15 residues. This CDR3 is CASSLARSGVGEQYF. CDR3 DNA: TGCGCCAGCAGCTTGGCCCGATCCGGGGTGGGCGAGCAGTACTTC.

The rearrangement uses TRBV28 and TRBJ2-5; D tentatively reads TRBD1 or TRBD2 (5 bases each). The germline V gene has CDR1 MDHEN and CDR2 SYDVKM. Deletions cut 3 bases from V and 4 bases from J, with 9 bases between. This CDR3 is built from 13 residues. CDR3 in amino acids: CASSLAGAETQYF. CDR3 nucleotide sequence: TGTGCCAGCAGTTTGGCCGGGGCAGAGACCCAGTACTTC.

This clone was observed a few times. The chain recombines TRBV6-5 with TRBJ2-7; 8 nucleotides line up with TRBD2. CDR1 and CDR2 (germline): MNHEY, SVGAGI. CDR3 size: 15 residues. V dropped 2 bases and J dropped 2; count of bases not matched to a gene: 5. The CDR3 DNA reads TGTGCCAGCAGTTACGGAATTAGCGGGGCCTACGAGCAGTACTTC. Its translation is CASSYGISGAYEQYF.

The chain links TRBV7-9 to TRBJ1-1; D is uncertain. The V end was cut by 1 base, the J end by 7 bases, with 19 bases between. There are 16 residues in the CDR3. The germline V gene encodes CDR1 SEHNR and CDR2 FQNEAQ (reference sequence). CDR3 nucleotide sequence: TGTGCCAGCAGCTTAGGGGAGCTGGGCCCCCGGGGTGAAGCTTTCTTT. This sequence encodes CASSLGELGPRGEAFF.

This clone was detected a few times. In DNA, the CDR3 is TGCGCCAGCAGCATAGGGGTGGATCAGCCCCAGCATTTT. Amino acids: CASSIGVDQPQHF. V usage is TRBV5-1 and J usage is TRBJ1-5, with a tentative D call TRBD1 (5 bases). The CDR3 loop spans 13 amino acids. CDR1 and CDR2 from the germline V gene are SGHRS and YFSETQ. Between the trimmed V and J ends, which lost 4 bases and 5 bases, there was a span of 10 bases. The full variable domain, completed using reference TRBV5-1 and TRBJ1-5, is KAGVTQTPRYLIKTRGQQVTLSCSPISGHRSVSWYQQTPGQGLQFLFEYFSETQRNKGNFPGRFSGRQFSNSRSEMNVSTLELGDSALYLCASSIGVDQPQHFGDGTRLSIL.

This chain uses TRBV6-6 with TRBJ2-3, with D possibly matching TRBD2 (6 bases). The germline V and J ends were trimmed by 6 bases and 6 bases, with 19 bases remaining between them. Germline assignment: CDR1 MNHNY and CDR2 SVGAGI (reference sequence). The CDR3 consists of 15 residues. CDR3: CASSSIDYGGDTQYF. The CDR3 nucleotides read TGTGCCAGCAGCTCTATCGATTATGGAGGGGATACGCAGTATTTT.

The V and J genes are TRBV25-1 and TRBJ1-2, with 9 bases that match TRBD1. Germline-derived CDR1 and CDR2 are MGHDK and SYGVNS. There are 12 residues in the CDR3. With 7 bases clipped from V and 6 bases from J, the junction kept 3 bases outside the gene matches. The CDR3 loop is CASTRDRDGYTF. CDR3 nucleotide sequence: TGTGCCAGCACACGGGACAGGGATGGCTACACCTTC.

This clone was seen only a few times. V is TRBV5-1 and J is TRBJ2-1; either TRBD1 or TRBD2 may supply D (6 bases each). This CDR3 comprises 13 residues. Trimming stripped 4 bases from V and 2 bases from J, with 7 bases between. Per germline, CDR1 SGHRS and CDR2 YFSETQ. As DNA, the CDR3 is TGCGCCAGCAGCGGGGGGCCCTACAATGAGCAGTTCTTC. Translation gives CASSGGPYNEQFF.

Turning to this clone: Other DNA variants within this sample encode the same CDR3. The chain combines TRBV30 with TRBJ1-1; D not resolved. The CDR3 spans 12 residues. Trimming removed 2 bases from V and 5 bases from J, with 9 bases in between. The germline gives CDR1 GTSNPN, CDR2 SVGIG (reference sequence). The CDR3 loop is CAWSLGNTEAFF. CDR3 DNA: TGTGCCTGGAGTCTCGGGAATACTGAAGCTTTCTTT.

This clone was picked up a small number of times. The chain recombines TRBV14 with TRBJ1-2, with 7 nucleotides matching TRBD1. The CDR3 extends over 13 amino acids. Germline assignment: CDR1 SGHDN and CDR2 FVKESK. Germline trimming cut 4 bases from V and 4 bases from J; bases unmatched to any gene: 3. In DNA, the CDR3 is TGTGCCAGCAGCCCCGGGACAGCCTATGGCTACACCTTC. It encodes CASSPGTAYGYTF.

This clone showed up just a few times. The chain is built from TRBV5-1 and TRBJ1-2; D gene unclear. Germline loops: CDR1 SGHRS, CDR2 YFSETQ. The CDR3 runs to 12 residues. Deletions cut 5 bases from V and 3 bases from J, with 8 bases between. CDR3 sequence (DNA): TGCGCCAGCAGAGAAGGAGACTATGGCTACACCTTC. Translation: CASREGDYGYTF.

The table lists this clone with a few counts. V gene TRBV5-6 combines with J gene TRBJ2-3; 7 bases map to TRBD1. The J segment lost 0 bases and the V segment lost 0 bases, leaving 1 base of the junction unmatched. From germline, CDR1 is SGHDT and CDR2 YYEEEE. The CDR3 contains 15 residues. The CDR3 loop reads CASSLGGQSTDTQYF. The DNA for the CDR3 is TGTGCCAGCAGCTTGGGGGGACAGAGCACAGATACGCAGTATTTT.

In this sample, this clone turned up a few times. The V gene is TRBV7-2, the J gene TRBJ1-3; a possible D gene is TRBD1 (5 bases). Germline values: CDR1 SGHTA, CDR2 FQGNSA. V was shortened by 5 bases and J by 2 bases, with 10 bases between the two germline ends. The CDR3 consists of 14 residues. The DNA for the CDR3 is TGTGCCAGCAGCCCCCGAGGGGCTGGAAACACCATATATTTT. This codes for CASSPRGAGNTIYF.

This clone was seen a few times. Other nucleotide sequences from this sample produce the same CDR3. V gene TRBV7-2 combines with J gene TRBJ2-3; the D is unclear. Germline V lookup: CDR1 SGHTA, CDR2 FQGNSA. CDR3 length: 11 residues. V lost 5 bases to trimming and J lost 5 bases, with 5 bases between them. This chain's CDR3 is CASSPLDTQYF. DNA for the CDR3: TGTGCCAGCAGCCCCCTAGATACGCAGTATTTT.

The V gene is TRBV30, the J gene TRBJ2-7; no clear D gene. V lost 2 bases and J 3 bases, leaving 5 bases between the germline ends. CDR1 is GTSNPN and CDR2 is SVGIG in the germline V gene (reference sequence). This CDR3 spans 11 amino acids. The chain's CDR3 is CAWSLDYEQYF. CDR3 nucleotides: TGTGCCTGGAGTTTAGACTACGAGCAGTACTTC.

This clone was counted at least ten times. The V and J genes are TRBV27 and TRBJ2-6; D is ambiguous. The CDR3 spans 16 residues. Per germline, CDR1 MNHEY and CDR2 SMNVEV (reference sequence). The germline V and J ends were trimmed by 2 bases and 2 bases, with 10 bases remaining between them. CDR3: CASSLPPGPGANVLTF. For the CDR3, the DNA is TGTGCCAGCAGTTTACCCCCTGGGCCTGGGGCCAACGTCCTGACTTTC. Using reference TRBV27 and TRBJ2-6 for the parts outside the CDR3, the full variable domain is EAQVTQNPRYLITVTGKKLTVTCSQNMNHEYMSWYRQDPGLGLRQIYYSMNVEVTDKGDVPEGYKVSRKEKRNFPLILESPSPNQTSLYFCASSLPPGPGANVLTFGAGSRLTVL.

This clone was detected only a few times. This chain links TRBV19 with TRBJ2-1; 9 bases fit TRBD1. The CDR3 contains 14 residues. J was trimmed by 9 bases and V by 4 bases; bases with no gene match: 7. CDR1 is LNHDA and CDR2 is SQIVND in the germline V gene (reference sequence). This CDR3 is CASSTTGGGGEQFF. The CDR3 DNA follows: TGTGCCAGTAGTACCACAGGGGGCGGAGGTGAGCAGTTCTTC.

This clone showed up just a few times. The chain joins TRBV27 to TRBJ2-5, with 7 bases aligning to TRBD2. Germline trimming cut 3 bases from V and 5 bases from J; bases unmatched to any gene: 6. The CDR3 covers 14 residues. Germline values: CDR1 MNHEY, CDR2 SMNVEV (reference sequence). The CDR3 reads CASSFEGGWETQYF. CDR3 DNA: TGTGCCAGCAGTTTTGAGGGAGGGTGGGAGACCCAGTACTTC.

This clone has only a few counts. The J gene is TRBJ2-4, the V gene TRBV29-1, with D perhaps matching TRBD1 (6 bases). V shed 4 bases and J shed 7 bases, with 20 bases lying between them. Germline V CDR1 and CDR2: SQVTM, ANQGSEA. The CDR3 loop spans 15 amino acids. This chain's CDR3 is CSVAPDRSSRNIQYF. As DNA, the CDR3 is TGCAGCGTTGCCCCAGACAGGTCAAGTAGGAACATTCAGTACTTC.

J is TRBJ2-2 and V is TRBV28; possibly TRBD1 for D (5 bases). Germline CDR1 is MDHEN and CDR2 is SYDVKM. V gave up 5 bases and J gave up 3 bases, with 13 bases separating them. The CDR3 contains 15 residues. CDR3 sequence (DNA): TGTGCCAGCAGTCCCCCACGGACATACACCGGGGAGCTGTTTTTT. Its translation is CASSPPRTYTGELFF.

The chain joins TRBV30 to TRBJ1-5; D is ambiguous. The germline V gene encodes CDR1 GTSNPN and CDR2 SVGIG (reference sequence). V lost 3 bases and J lost 0, with 15 bases in between. This CDR3 contains 16 residues. The CDR3 DNA reads TGTGCCTGGAGCGGGAGGGCCCTGCATAGCAATCAGCCCCAGCATTTT. This codes for CAWSGRALHSNQPQHF. Variable domain in full (rest from reference TRBV30 and TRBJ1-5): SQTIHQWPATLVQPVGSPLSLECTVEGTSNPNLYWYRQAAGRGLQLLFYSVGIGQISSEVPQNLSASRPQDRQFILSSKKLLLSDSGFYLCAWSGRALHSNQPQHFGDGTRLSIL.

This clone was seen a handful of times. The chain uses TRBV15 and TRBJ2-5, with D possibly called TRBD1 or TRBD2 (5 bases each). CDR1 LNHNV and CDR2 YYDKDF come from the germline V gene (reference sequence). Trimming pared 6 bases from V and 4 bases from J, leaving 15 bases between. The CDR3 loop spans 14 amino acids. As DNA, the CDR3 is TGTGCCACCAGGCCCGAGGGGAAGAGAGAGACCCAGTACTTC. As protein: CATRPEGKRETQYF.

This chain joins TRBV2 and TRBJ2-1; 9 nucleotides line up with TRBD2. Unmatched junction bases numbered 12, after V lost 0 bases and J lost 15 bases. The V gene's germline CDR1 is SNHLY and CDR2 FYNNEI. The CDR3 covers 15 residues. Written as DNA, the CDR3 is TGTGCCAGCAGTGAAGCCGAGGCGGGGGGGTCAAGGCTGTTCTTC. It yields the protein CASSEAEAGGSRLFF.

There are a few counts of this clone. The rearrangement links TRBV5-1 to TRBJ1-1, with D unresolved. The CDR3 runs to 12 residues. Germline V lookup: CDR1 SGHRS, CDR2 YFSETQ. Trimming removed 0 bases at V and 4 bases at J, with 4 bases between. The CDR3 nucleotides read TGCGCCAGCAGCTTGGGGACCACTGAAGCTTTCTTT. Protein: CASSLGTTEAFF. Full variable domain (rest looked up from reference TRBV5-1 and TRBJ1-1): KAGVTQTPRYLIKTRGQQVTLSCSPISGHRSVSWYQQTPGQGLQFLFEYFSETQRNKGNFPGRFSGRQFSNSRSEMNVSTLELGDSALYLCASSLGTTEAFFGQGTRLTVV.

This clone was seen a few times. The V gene is TRBV7-9, the J gene TRBJ2-1, with D maybe TRBD1 (6 bases). The CDR3 contains 15 residues. The germline V gene encodes CDR1 SEHNR and CDR2 FQNEAQ (reference sequence). V was clipped by 8 bases and J by 4 bases, with 18 bases between them. Here the CDR3 reads CASGKTGNWYNEQFF. CDR3 bases: TGTGCCAGCGGAAAAACAGGGAATTGGTACAATGAGCAGTTCTTC.

V is TRBV5-6 and J is TRBJ1-1; D is ambiguous. CDR3 size: 12 residues. The V end was cut by 2 bases, the J end by 7 bases, with 9 bases between. The V gene's germline CDR1 is SGHDT and CDR2 YYEEEE. Here the CDR3 reads CASSFTKGEAFF. The CDR3 coding sequence is TGTGCCAGCAGCTTTACAAAGGGTGAAGCTTTCTTT.